These T cell receptor beta chains were read from a single sample in a study of cytomegalovirus exposure and HLA in healthy donors. Method: immunoSEQ multiplex PCR; TCRdb's copy keeps in-frame clones and lacks some. This table has more than 95,000 clones, 78% appearing once. The sequenced sample consisted of PBMCs. The receptors shown here come from a man under 40 in good health and CMV-seronegative. Each CDR3 is given without its conserved first and last residue. The order of the fields is J gene, V gene, CDR3 length, CDR3 protein.

>TRBJ1-2|TRBV25-1|11
ASSDGTVYGYT
>TRBJ1-5|TRBV19|13
ASKEQGGSNQPQH
>TRBJ2-5|TRBV7-9|11
ASSRTSMETQY
>TRBJ2-1|TRBV19|12
ATTGLAANNEQF
>TRBJ1-4|TRBV28|13
ASTISTGSGEKLF
>TRBJ1-1|TRBV5-1|13
ASSRQGPPNTEAF
>TRBJ2-1|TRBV5-1|12
ASTDFGGIDEQF
>TRBJ2-1|TRBV10-1|13
ASSELEGSYNEQF
>TRBJ1-2|TRBV10-3|12
AISDRVSNYGYT
>TRBJ1-3|TRBV15|14
ATSRDPFSGGNTIY